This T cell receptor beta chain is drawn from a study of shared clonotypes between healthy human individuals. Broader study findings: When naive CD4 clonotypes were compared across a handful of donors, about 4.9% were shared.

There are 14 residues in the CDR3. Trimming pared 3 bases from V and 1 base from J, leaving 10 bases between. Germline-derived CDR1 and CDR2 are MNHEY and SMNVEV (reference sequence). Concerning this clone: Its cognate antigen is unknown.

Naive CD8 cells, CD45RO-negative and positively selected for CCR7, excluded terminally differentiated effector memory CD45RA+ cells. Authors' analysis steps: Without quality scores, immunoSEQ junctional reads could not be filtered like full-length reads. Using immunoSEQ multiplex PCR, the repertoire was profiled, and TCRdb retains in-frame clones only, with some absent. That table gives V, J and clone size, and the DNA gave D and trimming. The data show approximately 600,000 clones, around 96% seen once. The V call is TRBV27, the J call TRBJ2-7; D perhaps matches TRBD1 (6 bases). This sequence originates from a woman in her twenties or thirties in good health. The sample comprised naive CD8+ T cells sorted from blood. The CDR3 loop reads CASSFYQGSYEQYF. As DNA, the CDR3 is TGTGCCAGCAGTTTTTATCAGGGGTCCTACGAGCAGTACTTC.